Below are 8 T cell receptor beta chains sequenced from a single sample in a study of blood T cell repertoires in COVID-19. Sequenced by immunoSEQ multiplex PCR; TCRdb stores in-frame clones only, minus some. The sample shows some 250,000 clones, 70% to 90% of them seen only once. Source material: peripheral blood. The receptor set was obtained from a woman in her 30s who had recovered from COVID-19.

This chain joins TRBV10-2 and TRBJ2-5; perhaps TRBD1 as D (5 bases). This CDR3 has 16 residues. The ends were cut back, 2 bases at V and 5 bases at J, with 18 bases in the middle. Germline values: CDR1 WSHSY, CDR2 SAAADI. This CDR3 reads CASSEIRATSGETQYF. CDR3 DNA: TGCGCCAGCAGTGAGATCCGGGCTACTTCAGGGGAGACCCAGTACTTC.

This clone was counted a few times. V gene TRBV7-9 combines with J gene TRBJ1-2, with a weak D call TRBD1 (6 bases). V was cut by 7 bases and J by 4 bases, with 16 bases left in between. The V gene's germline CDR1 is SEHNR and CDR2 FQNEAQ (reference sequence). The CDR3 consists of 14 residues. CDR3 residues: CASTVGAALYGYTF. In DNA form, the CDR3 reads TGTGCCAGCACCGTGGGGGCAGCACTCTATGGCTACACCTTC. The variable domain in full, with the rest retrieved from reference TRBV7-9 and TRBJ1-2, is DTGVSQNPRHKITKRGQNVTFRCDPISEHNRLYWYRQTLGQGPEFLTYFQNEAQLEKSRLLSDRFSAERPKGSFSTLEIQRTEQGDSAMYLCASTVGAALYGYTFGSGTRLTVV.

The genes are TRBV5-1 and TRBJ2-6; D remains unclear. The CDR3 extends over 15 amino acids. Trimming took 4 bases from V and 0 from J, leaving 8 bases between them. Germline lookup yields CDR1 SGHRS and CDR2 YFSETQ. The CDR3: CASSLRSSGANVLTF. CDR3 DNA sequence: TGCGCCAGCAGCCTCCGGAGCTCTGGGGCCAACGTCCTGACTTTC.

The chain employs TRBV28 and TRBJ1-2, with TRBD1 matching 9 bases. The CDR3 runs to 14 residues. V gave up 11 bases and J gave up 2 bases; unmatched junction bases: 9. Germline lookup yields CDR1 MDHEN and CDR2 SYDVKM. The CDR3 DNA is TGTGCCGCCTTTCGGACAGGGGAAAACTATGGCTACACCTTC. Translated: CAAFRTGENYGYTF.

This rearrangement joins TRBV5-1 to TRBJ1-1; 9 positions match TRBD1. The length of the CDR3 is 16 residues. V lost 4 bases, J lost 10 bases, and 17 bases stayed unmatched. Germline V CDR1 and CDR2: SGHRS, YFSETQ. The CDR3 DNA sequence: TGCGCCAGCAGCACAGGAAATCCGGGACAGGGATGGGGAGCTTTCTTT. Translation gives CASSTGNPGQGWGAFF.

J is TRBJ2-1 and V is TRBV7-2; 9 bases agree with TRBD2. CDR1 and CDR2 (germline): SGHTA, FQGNSA. V lost 5 bases, J lost 4 bases, and 12 bases stayed unmatched. This CDR3 comprises 17 residues. CDR3 coding DNA: TGTGCCAGCAGCGGACAGCGGGGGGCGGGAACGTACAATGAGCAGTTCTTC. As protein: CASSGQRGAGTYNEQFF.

The chain recombines TRBV3-1 (or the pseudogene TRBV3-2) with TRBJ2-1; TRBD2 matches 7 bases. Germline trimming cut 1 base from V and 8 bases from J; bases unmatched to any gene: 17. Germline CDR1 reads LGHDT; CDR2 reads YNNKEL (reference sequence). CDR3 size: 18 residues. The chain's CDR3 is CASSQGNPTSQYWDEQFF. DNA for the CDR3: TGTGCCAGCAGCCAAGGAAATCCGACTAGCCAATATTGGGATGAGCAGTTCTTC.

The chain carries TRBV5-3 and TRBJ2-7; D perhaps matches TRBD2 (6 bases). TRBV5-3 is flagged as an ORF with uncertain function. V was pared by 1 base and J by 6 bases, with 20 bases between. The CDR3 contains 16 residues. The CDR3 loop is CARSLIWTKALVEQYF. The CDR3 coding sequence is TGTGCCAGAAGCTTGATTTGGACTAAAGCCCTCGTCGAGCAGTACTTC.